The clone carrying this T cell receptor beta chain was found many times. These data originate in a study of early T cells in non-severe SARS-CoV-2 infection. A single record per CDR3 protein comes from TCRdb applying MiXCR to the 5' RACE reads. Counted here are tens of thousands of distinct CDR3 sequences, around 9.1% occurring once; the ten biggest clones make up approximately 4%. Specimen: whole blood. The source of this sequence is an adult who was a healthcare worker with PCR-confirmed SARS-CoV-2 infection or an uninfected control (not recorded which).

The CDR3 is CASSPDEVDTQYF. CDR3 bases: TGTGCCAGCAGCCCGGACGAGGTAGATACGCAGTATTTT. The chain links TRBV7-2 to TRBJ2-3; D remains ambiguous. The CDR3 loop spans 13 amino acids. The germline V gene has CDR1 SGHTA and CDR2 FQGNSA. V shed 5 bases and J shed 5 bases, with 11 bases lying between them. Full variable domain (rest looked up from reference TRBV7-2 and TRBJ2-3): GAGVSQSPSNKVTEKGKDVELRCDPISGHTALYWYRQSLGQGLEFLIYFQGNSAPDKSGLPSDRFSAERTGGSVSTLTIQRTQQEDSAVYLCASSPDEVDTQYFGPGTRLTVL.